These 11 T cell receptor beta chains originate from one sample sequenced in a study of regulatory T cells in long-lasting Graves disease. The time point was: persistent/refractory GD, antithyroid drugs over 5 years with positive TRAb. PBMC RNA was the source of the TCR library. Arm-PCR with iRepertoire HTBI primers amplified the CDR3 regions for these TCR beta libraries. MiXCR, run by TCRdb on the multiplex PCR reads, gives a single entry per CDR3 protein. The data show fewer than 600,000 distinct CDR3 sequences, roughly 22% seen once. The starting material was peripheral blood mononuclear cells (PBMCs), obtained when the disease was refractory, from a patient treated with antithyroid drugs. Receptor source: a female donor with Graves disease.

In the case of this clonotype: Being one base from a much bigger clone, this may be a read error. The chain links TRBV12-3 or TRBV12-4 to TRBJ1-2, with D possibly matching TRBD1 (5 bases). This CDR3 region has 13 residues. V lost 6 bases, J lost 6 bases, and 14 bases lay in between. CDR3 sequence reads: CASRYRDSHGYTF. DNA of the CDR3: TGTGCCAGCAGATACCGCGACAGTCATGGCTACACCTTC.

This clonotype was recorded at least ten times. The chain carries TRBV2 and TRBJ1-2; possibly TRBD1 for D (6 bases). Germline V gene data show CDR1 as SNHLY and CDR2 as FYNNEI. CDR3 length: 14 amino acids. V gave up 3 bases and J gave up 0 bases, with 8 bases separating them. In DNA form, the CDR3 reads TGTGCCAGCAGTGACAGGGGAGCTAACTATGGCTACACCTTC. Its translation is CASSDRGANYGYTF.

A few counts support this clonotype. The chain is built from TRBV5-5 and TRBJ2-5; 7 positions agree with TRBD1. The CDR3 is made up of 16 amino acids. Trimming took 5 bases from V and 1 from J; bases not matched to a gene: 11. Germline lookup yields CDR1 SGHKS and CDR2 YYEKEE (reference sequence). The CDR3 coding sequence is TGTGCCAGCAGTCCTCGTAAATGGGACAGCCAAGAGACCCAGTACTTC. This gives the protein CASSPRKWDSQETQYF.

The rearrangement joins TRBV4-3 to TRBJ1-1, with D perhaps TRBD1 (5 bases). The V and J ends lost 1 base and 3 bases respectively, with 15 bases between them. The CDR3 extends over 16 amino acids. Germline CDR1 and CDR2: LGHNA and YSLEER. The CDR3: CASSQGSRGGYTEAFF. The CDR3 DNA is TGCGCCAGCAGCCAAGGTAGCCGGGGGGGGTACACTGAAGCTTTCTTT.

This clonotype has ten or more counts. The chain recombines TRBV20-1 with TRBJ2-7; possible D gene TRBD2, 6 bases. Germline assignment: CDR1 DFQATT and CDR2 SNEGSKA (reference sequence). Trimming removed 0 bases at V and 2 bases at J, with 11 bases between. This CDR3 contains 14 residues. This chain's CDR3 is CSAREGSGAYEQYF. CDR3 nucleotides: TGCAGTGCTAGAGAAGGTAGCGGTGCCTACGAGCAGTACTTC.

The V and J genes are TRBV12-3 or TRBV12-4 and TRBJ2-5, with 7 bases that match TRBD2. Trimming took 3 bases from V and 4 from J; bases not matched to a gene: 14. This CDR3 comprises 17 residues. The CDR3 bases are TGTGCCAGCAGTTTTAGTCGAGAACTAGCGCCGCGAGAGACCCAGTACTTC. Residues: CASSFSRELAPRETQYF.

This clonotype turned up a few times. The J gene is TRBJ1-5, the V gene TRBV19, with D unresolved. Germline CDR1 and CDR2: LNHDA and SQIVND (reference sequence). Trimming removed 9 bases from V and 0 bases from J, with 15 bases in between. The CDR3 length is 15 residues. The CDR3 reads CASQTTVNSNQPQHF. As DNA, the CDR3 is TGTGCCAGCCAAACGACGGTCAATAGCAATCAGCCCCAGCATTTT.

The rearrangement links TRBV9 to TRBJ1-5, with D tentatively TRBD1 (5 bases). This CDR3 comprises 15 residues. Germline CDR1 is SGDLS and CDR2 is YYNGEE. V dropped 4 bases and J dropped 0 bases, with 11 bases sitting between them. As DNA, the CDR3 is TGTGCCAGCAGCCCGTCCGGGACTAGCAATCAGCCCCAGCATTTT. Translating it yields CASSPSGTSNQPQHF.

The sample holds many counts of this clonotype. This chain uses TRBV18 with TRBJ2-5, with D possibly being TRBD1 (5 bases). The germline V gene encodes CDR1 KGHSH and CDR2 LQKENI. This CDR3 has 14 amino acids. V was shortened by 5 bases and J by 5 bases, with 15 bases between the two germline ends. Here the CDR3 DNA reads TGTGCCAGCTCATCTACAGGCAACGGGGAGACCCAGTACTTC. Translating it yields CASSSTGNGETQYF.

This clonotype was detected many times. The J gene is TRBJ2-7, the V gene TRBV2; 7 bases map to TRBD1. Unmatched junction bases numbered 6, after V lost 3 bases and J lost 1 base. CDR1 and CDR2 (germline): SNHLY, FYNNEI. This CDR3 contains 15 residues. The CDR3 DNA reads as TGTGCCAGCAGTGATGGGACAGTGAGTTCCTACGAGCAGTACTTC. Residues: CASSDGTVSSYEQYF.

This clonotype was found a few times. This chain joins TRBV6-5 and TRBJ1-2; weak D call: TRBD1 (6 bases). CDR3 size: 15 residues. Germline lookup yields CDR1 MNHEY and CDR2 SVGAGI. The V gene lost 0 bases and the J gene lost 8 bases, with 16 bases spanning the gap. DNA for the CDR3: TGTGCCAGCAGTTACTCCCCCCTCCCAGGGGACGGCTACACCTTC. Protein sequence: CASSYSPLPGDGYTF.